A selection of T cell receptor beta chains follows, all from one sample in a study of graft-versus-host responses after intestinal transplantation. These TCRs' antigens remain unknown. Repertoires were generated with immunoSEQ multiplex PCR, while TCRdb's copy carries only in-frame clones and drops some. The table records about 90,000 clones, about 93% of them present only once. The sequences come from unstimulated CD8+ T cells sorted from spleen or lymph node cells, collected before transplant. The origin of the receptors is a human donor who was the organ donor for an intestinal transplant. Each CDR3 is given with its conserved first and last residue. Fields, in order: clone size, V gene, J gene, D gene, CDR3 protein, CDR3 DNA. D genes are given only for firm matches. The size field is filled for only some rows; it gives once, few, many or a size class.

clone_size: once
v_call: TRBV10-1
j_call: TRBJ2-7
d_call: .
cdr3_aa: CASSESGPMPPYEQYF
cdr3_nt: TGCGCCAGCAGTGAGTCGGGCCCTATGCCCCCCTACGAGCAGTACTTC

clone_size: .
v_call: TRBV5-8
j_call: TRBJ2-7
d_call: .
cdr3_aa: CASSLRGFHEQYF
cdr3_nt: TGTGCCAGCAGTCTACGGGGGTTCCACGAGCAGTACTTC

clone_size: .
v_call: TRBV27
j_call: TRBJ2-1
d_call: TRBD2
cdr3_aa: CASSLLTLAGYNEQFF
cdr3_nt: TGTGCCAGCAGTTTGCTCACGCTAGCGGGGTACAATGAGCAGTTCTTC

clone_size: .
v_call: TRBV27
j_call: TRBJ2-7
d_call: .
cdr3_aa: CASSYQISYEQYF
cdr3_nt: TGTGCCAGCAGTTACCAGATCTCCTACGAGCAGTACTTC

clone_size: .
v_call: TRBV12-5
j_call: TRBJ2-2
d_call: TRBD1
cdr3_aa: CASGLVDRPWTGELFF
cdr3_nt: TGTGCTAGTGGTTTAGTGGACAGGCCATGGACCGGGGAGCTGTTTTTT

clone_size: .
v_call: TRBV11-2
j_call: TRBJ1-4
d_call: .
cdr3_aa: CASSPIPSTREGKLFF
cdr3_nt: TGTGCCAGCAGCCCTATACCCTCCACCAGGGAGGGGAAACTGTTTTTT

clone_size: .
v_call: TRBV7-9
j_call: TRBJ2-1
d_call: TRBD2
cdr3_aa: CASSSTLAGLDHEQFF
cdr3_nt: TGTGCCAGCAGCTCGACCCTTGCGGGACTAGACCATGAGCAGTTCTTC

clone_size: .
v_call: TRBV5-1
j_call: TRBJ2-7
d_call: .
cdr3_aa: CASSFSRGNYEQYF
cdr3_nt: TGCGCCAGCAGCTTCAGCCGAGGAAACTACGAGCAGTACTTC

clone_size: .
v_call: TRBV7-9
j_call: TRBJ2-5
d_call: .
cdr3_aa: CASSLDRFQETQYF
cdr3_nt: TGTGCCAGCAGCCTCGACAGGTTCCAAGAGACCCAGTACTTC

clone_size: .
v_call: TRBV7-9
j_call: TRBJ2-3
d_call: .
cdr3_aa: CASSGPWQGADTQYF
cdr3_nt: TGTGCCAGCAGCGGCCCATGGCAGGGTGCAGATACGCAGTATTTT

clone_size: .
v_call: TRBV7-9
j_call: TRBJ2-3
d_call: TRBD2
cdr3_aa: CASSISLAGQSTDTQYF
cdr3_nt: TGTGCCAGCAGCATTTCACTAGCGGGACAGAGCACAGATACGCAGTATTTT

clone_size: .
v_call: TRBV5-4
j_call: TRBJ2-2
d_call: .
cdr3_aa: CASSLGTYGPWTGELFF
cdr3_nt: TGTGCCAGCAGCTTGGGGACTTACGGGCCATGGACCGGGGAGCTGTTTTTT

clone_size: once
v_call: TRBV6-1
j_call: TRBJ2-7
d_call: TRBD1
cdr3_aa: CASSEWGQGAYEQYF
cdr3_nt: TGTGCCAGCAGTGAATGGGGACAGGGCGCCTACGAGCAGTACTTC

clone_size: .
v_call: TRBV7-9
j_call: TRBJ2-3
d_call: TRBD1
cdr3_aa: CASSLRGPVITQYF
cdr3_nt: TGTGCCAGCAGCTTAAGGGGGCCGGTGATTACGCAGTATTTT

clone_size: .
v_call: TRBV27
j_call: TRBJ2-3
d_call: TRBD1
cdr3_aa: CASSSQTGTVDTDTQYF
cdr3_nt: TGTGCCAGCAGTTCCCAAACCGGGACAGTCGACACAGATACGCAGTATTTT

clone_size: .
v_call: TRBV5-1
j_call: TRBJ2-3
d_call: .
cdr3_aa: CASTEGYTDTQYF
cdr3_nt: TGCGCCAGCACGGAGGGGTACACAGATACGCAGTATTTT

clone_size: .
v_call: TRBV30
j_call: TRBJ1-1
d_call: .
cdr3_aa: CAWSVEGTEAFF
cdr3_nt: TGTGCCTGGAGTGTAGAGGGCACTGAAGCTTTCTTT

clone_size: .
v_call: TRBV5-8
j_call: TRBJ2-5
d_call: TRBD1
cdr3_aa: CASPGTGGLKTQYF
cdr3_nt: TGTGCCAGCCCCGGGACAGGGGGATTAAAGACCCAGTACTTC

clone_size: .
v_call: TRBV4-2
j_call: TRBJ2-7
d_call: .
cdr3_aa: CASSQGEGVVSYEQYF
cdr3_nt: TGTGCCAGCAGCCAAGGTGAGGGAGTGGTATCCTACGAGCAGTACTTC

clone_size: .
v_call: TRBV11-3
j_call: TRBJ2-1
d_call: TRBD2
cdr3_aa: CASSGRIPGLADEQFF
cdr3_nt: TGTGCCAGCAGCGGGCGGATTCCGGGACTAGCGGATGAGCAGTTCTTC

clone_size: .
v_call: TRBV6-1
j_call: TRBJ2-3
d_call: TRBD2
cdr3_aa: CASSEGTSGADTQYF
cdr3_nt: TGTGCCAGCAGTGAAGGGACTAGCGGGGCAGATACGCAGTATTTT

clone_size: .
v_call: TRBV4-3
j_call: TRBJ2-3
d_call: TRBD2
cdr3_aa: CASSQGPGLAETDTQYF
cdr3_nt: TGCGCCAGCAGCCAGGGACCGGGACTAGCAGAGACAGATACGCAGTATTTT

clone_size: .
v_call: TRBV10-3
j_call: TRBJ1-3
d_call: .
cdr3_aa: CAISAQALSGNTIYF
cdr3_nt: TGTGCCATCAGTGCACAGGCTCTCTCTGGAAACACCATATATTTT

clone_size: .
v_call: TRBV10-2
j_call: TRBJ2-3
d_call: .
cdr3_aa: CASRIAASTDTQYF
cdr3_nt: TGCGCCAGCAGGATAGCGGCTAGCACAGATACGCAGTATTTT

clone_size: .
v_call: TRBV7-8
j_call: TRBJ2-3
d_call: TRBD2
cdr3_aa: CASSLAAGLAGVDTQYF
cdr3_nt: TGTGCCAGCAGCTTGGCCGCCGGACTAGCGGGAGTAGATACGCAGTATTTT

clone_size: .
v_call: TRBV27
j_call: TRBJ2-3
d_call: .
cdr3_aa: CASSLLITSTDTQYF
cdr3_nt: TGTGCCAGCAGTTTACTTATCACTAGCACAGATACGCAGTATTTT

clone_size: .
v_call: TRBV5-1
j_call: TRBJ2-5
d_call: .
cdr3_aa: CASSHMGSRETQYF
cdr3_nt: TGCGCCAGCAGCCACATGGGGAGTCGGGAGACCCAGTACTTC

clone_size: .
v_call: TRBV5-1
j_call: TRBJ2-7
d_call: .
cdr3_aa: CASSSPSSYEQYF
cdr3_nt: TGCGCCAGCAGCTCTCCCAGCTCCTACGAGCAGTACTTC

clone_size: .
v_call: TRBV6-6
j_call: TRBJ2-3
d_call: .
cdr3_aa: CASSHTDTQYF
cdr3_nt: TGTGCCAGCAGTCACACAGATACGCAGTATTTT

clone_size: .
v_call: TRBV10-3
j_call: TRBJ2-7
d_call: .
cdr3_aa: CAISADSYSYEQYF
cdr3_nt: TGTGCCATCAGTGCGGACAGCTATTCCTACGAGCAGTACTTC

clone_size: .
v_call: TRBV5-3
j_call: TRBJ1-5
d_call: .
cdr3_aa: CARTKDSQPQHF
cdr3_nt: TGTGCCAGAACCAAAGACAGTCAGCCCCAGCATTTT

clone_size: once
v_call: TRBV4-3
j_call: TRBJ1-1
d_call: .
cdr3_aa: CASSWVAANTEAFF
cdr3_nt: TGCGCCAGCAGCTGGGTGGCGGCGAACACTGAAGCTTTCTTT